The 4 T cell receptor beta chains below come from one sample, sequenced in a study of T cells after yellow fever vaccination (dated by TCRdb to about 2019). The library was made by 5' RACE. The sequencing machine was an Illumina NovaSeq 6000. TCRdb's own reprocessing of the public reads used fastp at Q25 and MiXCR and kept productive beta chains. Entries are consolidated by CDR3 protein sequence, retaining the most common genes and DNA. In this sample the table shows around 320,000 distinct CDR3 sequences, approximately 4.3% of which occur a single time. In total, the top ten clones hold approximately 20% of the sample. This specimen's treatment or condition label, interpreted: live attenuated yellow fever vaccine strain. Sequenced here: PBMCs, sampled 15 days after the yellow fever booster vaccination. The receptors stem from a man aged 18 to 35 who received the YFV17D yellow fever vaccine.

This clonotype came up many times. The chain links TRBV10-3 to TRBJ2-3; TRBD2 aligns across 7 bases. The germline V gene has CDR1 ENHRY and CDR2 SYGVKD. This CDR3 has 14 amino acids. V shed 6 bases and J 4 bases; nucleotides not matched to a gene: 7. The CDR3 nucleotides read TGTGCCATCAGCCCGGGAGGTCAGTCAGATACGCAGTATTTT. This encodes CAISPGGQSDTQYF.

The rearrangement joins TRBV4-1 to TRBJ2-1; D remains unclear. CDR1 and CDR2 from the germline V gene are MGHRA and YSYEKL. The CDR3 has 13 amino acids. Trimming removed 1 base at V and 8 bases at J, with 9 bases between. DNA for the CDR3: TGCGCCAGCAGCCAAGTCCTCCTGGATGAGCAGTTCTTC. Translation: CASSQVLLDEQFF.

There are many counts of this clonotype. This chain uses TRBV7-9 with TRBJ1-2; tentatively, D is TRBD1 (5 bases). This CDR3 contains 11 residues. Germline assignment: CDR1 SEHNR and CDR2 FQNEAQ (reference sequence). Trimming took 5 bases from V and 5 from J, leaving 6 bases between them. CDR3 residues: CASSRGYGYTF. CDR3 in DNA: TGTGCCAGCAGCCGGGGGTATGGCTACACCTTC.

This clonotype has a count of ten or more. This chain connects TRBV12-3 or TRBV12-4 to TRBJ2-7, with D perhaps matching TRBD1 (5 bases). The CDR3 loop spans 12 amino acids. Trimming left V 8 bases short and J 0 bases short, with 8 bases between. The CDR3 DNA is TGTGCCAGCGGAGACAGCTCCTACGAGCAGTACTTC. It encodes CASGDSSYEQYF.